These 3 T cell receptor beta chains were sequenced from one sample in a study of T cells after yellow fever vaccination. Using its own MiXCR run on the 5' RACE reads, TCRdb lists one record per CDR3 protein. The repertoire holds about 400,000 distinct CDR3 sequences, with around 6.4% as singletons. The sequences come from PBMCs, collected 5 days after the yellow fever booster vaccination. These receptors all come from a man aged 25 to 40 who received the YFV17D yellow fever vaccine.

This clonotype was counted only a few times. The chain uses TRBV21-1 and TRBJ2-7. TRBV21-1 is termed a pseudogene. This CDR3 is 9 amino acids long. The CDR3 DNA sequence: TGTGCCAGCAGCAAAGCAGGCCACTTC. It encodes CASSKAGHF.

The chain has TRBV16 and TRBJ2-5, with 7 bases aligning to TRBD1. The CDR3 loop spans 14 amino acids. Trimming removed 2 bases from V and 2 bases from J; junction bases left unmatched: 2. Germline-derived CDR1 and CDR2 are KGHSY and FQNENV. This chain's CDR3 is CASSQRGQQETQYF. The DNA for the CDR3 is TGTGCCAGCAGCCAAAGGGGACAGCAAGAGACCCAGTACTTC.

The chain couples TRBV27 to TRBJ2-1, with TRBD2 matching over 11 bases. In germline, CDR1 is MNHEY, CDR2 SMNVEV (reference sequence). With 5 bases clipped from V and 9 bases from J, the junction kept 15 bases outside the gene matches. The length of the CDR3 is 17 residues. CDR3 DNA: TGTGCCAGCAGTACGCTAGCGGGAGGACGATCTCGGAGTGAGCAGTTCTTC. Its translation is CASSTLAGGRSRSEQFF.